One sample yielded the 22 T cell receptor beta chains listed below, sequenced in a study of CD8+CD57+ T cells in acquired aplastic anemia. The TCR beta profiling, which covered VDJ combination and CDR3 sequence, was carried out using genomic DNA as the template. TCRdb fed the reads into MiXCR, producing one record per CDR3 protein. The table lists 150,000 to 160,000 distinct CDR3 sequences, about 54% of them singletons. The sequenced patients had an expansion of CD8+CD57+ cells seen by flow cytometry. The specimen was sorted CD4+, CD8+, or CD8+CD57+ T cells (not recorded which) from PBMCs. Receptors originate from a human donor with aplastic anemia.

This clonotype has at least ten counts. The rearrangement uses TRBV4-1 and TRBJ2-7, with D possibly called TRBD1 or TRBD2 (5 bases each). V lost 5 bases and J 2 bases, leaving 13 bases between the germline ends. Per germline, CDR1 MGHRA and CDR2 YSYEKL. This CDR3 spans 14 amino acids. DNA for the CDR3: TGCGCCAGCAGCTCCCGGGACGGTACCTACGAGCAGTACTTC. Translation gives CASSSRDGTYEQYF.

About this clonotype itself: At one end, the junction sequence differs from germline, possibly due to a read error. The gene calls are TRBV15 and TRBJ2-1, with TRBD2 identical over 8 bases. Germline CDR1 LNHNV, CDR2 YYDKDF (reference sequence). The CDR3 is made up of 16 amino acids. CDR3 region: CATSRDTLAVNNGQFF. CDR3 in DNA: TGCGCCACCAGCAGAGATACACTAGCGGTGAACAATGGGCAGTTCTTC.

This clonotype was observed a single time. The genes are TRBV29-1 and TRBJ2-7, with a possible D match to TRBD2 (6 bases). V was pared by 6 bases and J by 0 bases, with 15 bases between. The CDR3 extends over 14 amino acids. Germline V gene data show CDR1 as SQVTM and CDR2 as ANQGSEA. CDR3 coding DNA: TGCAGCGTATGGGAGGAGGGGCGCTCCTACGAGCAGTACTTC. As protein: CSVWEEGRSYEQYF.

V and J are TRBV7-7 and TRBJ2-1; 10 positions agree with TRBD2. This CDR3 is built from 15 residues. CDR1 and CDR2 from the germline V gene are SSHAT and FNYEAQ (reference sequence). The ends lost 5 bases at V and 5 bases at J; junction bases unmatched: 6. CDR3 DNA sequence: TGTGCCAGCAGCGTAACTAGCGGGGCTCACAATGAGCAGTTCTTC. Translated, it gives CASSVTSGAHNEQFF.

This chain uses TRBV29-1 with TRBJ1-1; D not resolved. V lost 3 bases to trimming and J lost 2 bases, with 7 bases between them. Per the germline V gene, CDR1 is SQVTM and CDR2 is ANQGSEA. This CDR3 is built from 12 residues. CDR3 nucleotides: TGCAGCGTTGATGGGCGAAACACTGAAGCTTTCTTT. Amino acid sequence: CSVDGRNTEAFF.

The J gene is TRBJ2-2, the V gene TRBV15, with 10 bases matching TRBD1. The germline CDR1 and CDR2 sequences are LNHNV and YYDKDF (reference sequence). V lost 4 bases and J lost 6; bases outside the gene matches: 11. The CDR3 contains 17 residues. CDR3 amino acids: CATSISPGQGYAGELFF. The CDR3 DNA reads TGTGCCACCAGCATATCGCCGGGACAGGGGTATGCCGGGGAGCTGTTTTTT. Filled out from reference TRBV15 and TRBJ2-2, the complete variable domain reads DAMVIQNPRYQVTQFGKPVTLSCSQTLNHNVMYWYQQKSSQAPKLLFHYYDKDFNNEADTPDNFQSRRPNTSFCFLDIRSPGLGDTAMYLCATSISPGQGYAGELFFGEGSRLTVL.

This clonotype was picked up a small number of times. V gene TRBV29-1 combines with J gene TRBJ1-2; D not resolved. The CDR3 is 12 amino acids. The germline CDR1 and CDR2 sequences are SQVTM and ANQGSEA. Trimming shortened V by 7 bases and J by 7 bases, and 16 bases separated the two germline ends. For the CDR3, the DNA is TGCAGCGACTCGTCCGGTATGAGTGGCTACACCTTC. This sequence encodes CSDSSGMSGYTF.

The chain recombines TRBV29-1 with TRBJ1-2, with 7 bases lining up with TRBD1. Per the germline V gene, CDR1 is SQVTM and CDR2 is ANQGSEA. V lost 7 bases to trimming and J lost 7 bases; unmatched junction nucleotides: 9. The CDR3 covers 12 residues. The CDR3 bases are TGCAGCGGTGGACAGGCCTCGGGTGGCTACACCTTC. Residues: CSGGQASGGYTF. The full variable domain, with the rest looked up from reference TRBV29-1 and TRBJ1-2, is SAVISQKPSRDICQRGTSLTIQCQVDSQVTMMFWYRQQPGQSLTLIATANQGSEATYESGFVIDKFPISRPNLTFSTLTVSNMSPEDSSIYLCSGGQASGGYTFGSGTRLTVV.

This clonotype was seen a few times. The rearrangement links TRBV10-1 to TRBJ1-1, with TRBD1 matching over 9 bases. CDR1 and CDR2 (germline): WNHNN, SYGVQD (reference sequence). The CDR3 loop spans 13 amino acids. Germline trimming cut 7 bases from V and 6 bases from J; bases unmatched to any gene: 6. CDR3 bases: TGCGCCAGCACTGACAGGGGGGGTTCTGAAGCTTTCTTT. Amino acid sequence: CASTDRGGSEAFF.

As to this clonotype: Here the CDR3 omits its conserved ending phenylalanine or tryptophan, so a read error is the likely source. CDR3 DNA sequence: TGCAGTGCCCGCCCAACAGGGACGACGAATTCACCCCTCCACTCT. The encoded protein is CSARPTGTTNSPLHS. The chain has TRBV20-1 and TRBJ1-6; D is perhaps TRBD1 (6 bases). Germline CDR1 and CDR2: DFQATT and SNEGSKA (reference sequence). The V gene lost 6 bases and the J gene lost 7 bases, with 19 bases spanning the gap. The CDR3 covers 15 residues.

J is TRBJ1-2 and V is TRBV5-3; D not resolved. TRBV5-3 is treated as an ORF (open reading frame) with a function not yet certain. V lost 8 bases to trimming and J lost 2 bases, with 13 bases between them. This CDR3 contains 13 residues. CDR3 sequence: CASSLVNNYGYTF. As DNA, the CDR3 is TGTGCCAGCAGTCTAGTGAACAACTATGGCTACACCTTC.

This chain links TRBV11-2 with TRBJ1-2; TRBD1 is a possible D gene (5 bases). The CDR3 runs to 11 residues. With 5 bases removed from V and 10 bases from J, the gap between germline ends came to 11 bases. Germline V CDR1 and CDR2: SGHAT, FQNNGV. CDR3 sequence: CASSQGEDYTF. The CDR3 DNA is TGTGCCAGCAGCCAAGGGGAGGACTACACCTTC.

The chain has TRBV7-6 and TRBJ2-7; 8 bases line up with TRBD2. Germline values: CDR1 SGHVS, CDR2 FNYEAQ. The CDR3 consists of 16 residues. The junction had 13 bases not matched to a gene; V was cut back by 5 bases and J by 4 bases. Written as DNA, the CDR3 is TGTGCCAGCAGCCCTCTGGCTAGCGGGCGAACTTACGAGCAGTACTTC. It specifies CASSPLASGRTYEQYF. Together with reference TRBV7-6 and TRBJ2-7, the CDR3 gives the full variable domain: GAGVSQSPRYKVTKRGQDVALRCDPISGHVSLYWYRQALGQGPEFLTYFNYEAQQDKSGLPNDRFSAERPEGSISTLTIQRTEQRDSAMYRCASSPLASGRTYEQYFGPGTRLTVT.

The V call is TRBV2, the J call TRBJ1-6, with TRBD1 identical over 9 bases. CDR3 length: 13 amino acids. With V trimmed by 1 base and J by 13 bases, 2 bases remained unmatched. Germline V gene data show CDR1 as SNHLY and CDR2 as FYNNEI. The CDR3 here is CASSEEDRGPLHF. Written as DNA, the CDR3 is TGTGCCAGCAGTGAAGAGGACAGGGGCCCCCTCCACTTT.

This sequence joins TRBV2 and TRBJ1-1, with D unresolved. The CDR3 consists of 14 residues. V was pared by 6 bases and J by 4 bases, with 15 bases between. The germline CDR1 and CDR2 sequences are SNHLY and FYNNEI. CDR3 nucleotide sequence: TGTGCCAGCAGCCCCCTACCGGATCCCACTGAAGCTTTCTTT. Translating gives CASSPLPDPTEAFF.

The CDR3 DNA follows: TGTGCCAGCAGCTCTACCGGGTTGCAAGAGACCCAGTACTTC. Protein sequence: CASSSTGLQETQYF. J is TRBJ2-5 and V is TRBV7-8, with unresolved D. CDR1 is SGHVS, CDR2 FQNEAQ, per germline. V lost 4 bases to trimming and J lost 2 bases, with 11 bases between them. The CDR3 totals 14 residues.

This clonotype was seen only a few times. The chain joins TRBV27 to TRBJ2-7; D not resolved. The germline V gene has CDR1 MNHEY and CDR2 SMNVEV (reference sequence). Trimming pared 0 bases from V and 4 bases from J, leaving 16 bases between. The CDR3 contains 16 residues. In DNA form, the CDR3 reads TGTGCCAGCAGTTTATCCCCCCTCGTTCCCTATTACGAGCAGTACTTC. Amino acid sequence: CASSLSPLVPYYEQYF.

The V call is TRBV20-1, the J call TRBJ2-5; D unclear. The CDR3 totals 13 residues. V was cut by 3 bases and J by 4 bases, with 12 bases left in between. CDR1 is DFQATT and CDR2 is SNEGSKA in the germline V gene (reference sequence). CDR3 DNA sequence: TGCAGTGCTAGGCTGTCTAGTGGAGAGACCCAGTACTTC. Translating it yields CSARLSSGETQYF.

This clonotype was counted many times. V usage is TRBV10-2 and J usage is TRBJ1-2; no reliable D call. Germline CDR1 WSHSY, CDR2 SAAADI. The V end was cut by 10 bases, the J end by 2 bases, with 8 bases between. This CDR3 contains 11 residues. CDR3 nucleotide sequence: TGCGCCACTCTGGACAACTATGGCTACACCTTC. Its translation is CATLDNYGYTF.

The chain recombines TRBV5-1 with TRBJ2-7; D uncertain. With 6 bases removed from V and 2 bases from J, the gap between germline ends came to 12 bases. The CDR3 is made up of 13 amino acids. CDR1 and CDR2 from the germline V gene are SGHRS and YFSETQ. CDR3 sequence (DNA): TGCGCCAGCACCCGAGACGGAGCCTACGAGCAGTACTTC. Its protein product is CASTRDGAYEQYF.

The chain has TRBV19 and TRBJ1-2; perhaps TRBD1 as D (5 bases). Germline V gene sequence: CDR1 LNHDA, CDR2 SQIVND (reference sequence). This CDR3 is built from 14 residues. Trimming cost V 9 bases and J 6 bases, with 20 bases left between them. The CDR3 nucleotides are TGTGCCAGCCTGAGCTCCCCAGGGCTGGATGGCTACACCTTC. The encoded protein is CASLSSPGLDGYTF.

J is TRBJ2-2 and V is TRBV3-1; no clear D gene. The CDR3 has 13 residues. Trimming stripped 2 bases from V and 7 bases from J, with 8 bases between. Germline V gene lookup returns CDR1 LGHDT and CDR2 YNNKEL (reference sequence). CDR3 nucleotides: TGTGCCAGCAGCCAAAGGGTGGGCGGGGAGCTGTTTTTT. As protein: CASSQRVGGELFF.